Below are 10 T cell receptor beta chains sequenced from a single sample in a study of cytomegalovirus exposure and HLA in healthy donors. Both 60 Vbeta primers and 13 Jbeta primers went into the PCR. Some clones are missing from TCRdb's copy, which holds only in-frame ones; the method was immunoSEQ multiplex PCR. The repertoire holds over 80,000 clones, with about 78% as singletons. The specimen sequenced was PBMCs. All receptors derive from a woman in her thirties or forties in good health and CMV-seronegative.

The gene calls are TRBV2 and TRBJ1-2; 7 nucleotides line up with TRBD1. The CDR3 extends over 14 amino acids. CDR1 and CDR2 from the germline V gene are SNHLY and FYNNEI. V lost 1 base to trimming and J lost 5 bases; unmatched junction nucleotides: 4. The CDR3 DNA sequence: TGTGCCAGCAGTGAAGTAGGGGGCGCGTATGGCTACACCTTC. The encoded protein is CASSEVGGAYGYTF.

This clone was seen repeatedly, ten times or more. The junction and the germline gene differ at one end; a read error may be behind it. The chain joins TRBV10-2 to TRBJ1-1, with TRBD1 identical over 7 bases. The length of the CDR3 is 12 residues. Germline loops: CDR1 WSHSY, CDR2 SAAADI. Here the CDR3 DNA reads TGCGCCAGCAATGAGGGGACAGATGAAGCTTTCTTT. Protein product: CASNEGTDEAFF.

V is TRBV5-1 and J is TRBJ1-2, with 7 bases lining up with TRBD1. The trim removed 5 bases at V and 2 bases at J, leaving 3 bases unmatched. The CDR3 has 13 amino acids. Germline-derived CDR1 and CDR2 are SGHRS and YFSETQ. CDR3 sequence: CASRAGQNYGYTF. DNA of the CDR3: TGCGCCAGCAGGGCGGGACAGAACTATGGCTACACCTTC.

V is TRBV29-1 and J is TRBJ1-2, with TRBD1 identical over 8 bases. The length of the CDR3 is 13 residues. V trimming: 3 bases; J trimming: 4 bases; junction bases outside the gene matches: 4. Germline-derived CDR1 and CDR2 are SQVTM and ANQGSEA. The CDR3 DNA sequence: TGCAGCGTTGAGAGACAGGGGAGCTATGGCTACACCTTC. This encodes CSVERQGSYGYTF.

The CDR3 DNA sequence: TGTGCCAGCAGTACCCCACAGGGGGCGCGCACTGAAGCTTTCTTT. Encoded protein: CASSTPQGARTEAFF. The genes are TRBV6-6 and TRBJ1-1; 9 bases fit TRBD1. CDR3 size: 15 residues. V lost 5 bases to trimming and J lost 4 bases; unmatched junction nucleotides: 8. Germline CDR1 and CDR2: MNHNY and SVGAGI (reference sequence).

The chain combines TRBV2 with TRBJ2-7; 11 bases align to TRBD1. V lost 4 bases, J lost 6 bases, and 11 bases stayed unmatched. The length of the CDR3 is 16 residues. Germline V CDR1 and CDR2: SNHLY, FYNNEI. This CDR3 reads CASSARTGTGGCEQYF. DNA of the CDR3: TGTGCCAGCAGTGCCCGGACCGGGACAGGGGGGTGCGAGCAGTACTTC.

This sequence joins TRBV7-9 and TRBJ1-2, with TRBD1 as a possible D gene (5 bases). This CDR3 contains 14 residues. Germline V gene sequence: CDR1 SEHNR, CDR2 FQNEAQ (reference sequence). Trimming took off 5 bases at V and 6 bases at J, with 16 bases between the two ends. Written as DNA, the CDR3 is TGTGCCAGCAGCCCCTGGGTAGGGGCGGATGGCTACACCTTC. It codes for CASSPWVGADGYTF.

The chain recombines TRBV28 with TRBJ2-1; 8 bases map to TRBD2. Losses at the gene ends were 2 bases for V and 7 bases for J; bases not matched to a gene: 4. Germline assignment: CDR1 MDHEN and CDR2 SYDVKM. This CDR3 is 14 amino acids long. In DNA, the CDR3 is TGTGCCAGCAGTTTAAGCGGGAGTAGAAATGAGCAGTTCTTC. Amino acid sequence: CASSLSGSRNEQFF.

J is TRBJ1-2 and V is TRBV4-1; 8 positions agree with TRBD1. This CDR3 comprises 15 residues. The V and J ends lost 7 bases and 4 bases, in that order; junction bases with no gene match: 11. CDR1 MGHRA and CDR2 YSYEKL come from the germline V gene. In DNA, the CDR3 is TGCGCCAGCAAACCATCGCAGGGGGCAGGCTATGGCTACACCTTC. Translating gives CASKPSQGAGYGYTF.

V usage is TRBV6-8 and J usage is TRBJ2-1; 10 nucleotides agree with TRBD1. Germline-derived CDR1 and CDR2 are MNHGY and SAAAGT. The CDR3 length is 16 residues. V dropped 5 bases and J dropped 5; count of bases not matched to a gene: 9. CDR3 residues: CASSVYRGQGHNEQFF. CDR3 nucleotides: TGTGCCAGCAGTGTCTACCGGGGACAGGGGCACAATGAGCAGTTCTTC.